This T cell receptor (beta chain) came from a study of T-cell memory formation after mild COVID-19. Study background: The two donors had largely donor-specific TCR clusters.

Study conclusions and caveats: Among clones peaking at day 37 in the second wave, SARS-CoV-2 specificity remained unconfirmed. Contracting CD4+ clones lay largely in CM and EM, with CD8+ ones residing in EMRA.

Trimming took 7 bases from V and 5 from J, leaving 22 bases between them. The CDR3 is 15 amino acids. Germline V gene lookup returns CDR1 SGHRS and CDR2 YFSETQ. The table lists this clonotype with a few counts. Its antigen is still unknown. Via MiXCR, TCRdb re-called the 5' RACE reads, giving one row per CDR3 protein. The sample lists 550,000 to 650,000 distinct CDR3 sequences, roughly 17% occurring once. What was sequenced was PBMCs or a T cell subset sorted from them (not recorded which). The sequence was collected from an adult woman who had mild COVID-19 (a few samples of this study predate the infection). Cell type and time point are not known. The chain employs TRBV5-1 and TRBJ2-7; TRBD2 is a possible D gene (6 bases). CDR3 sequence reads: CASSWGDGSANEQYF. In nucleotides, the CDR3 is TGCGCCAGCTCCTGGGGCGACGGGAGTGCCAACGAGCAGTACTTC.